The 16 T cell receptor beta chains given below trace back to one sample, sequenced in a study of T cells after yellow fever vaccination. In TCRdb, the 5' RACE reads were re-called with MiXCR into one record per CDR3 protein. The sample contains 320,000 or so distinct CDR3 sequences, roughly 8% of which appear only once. The sequencing used PBMCs, collected 45 days after the first yellow fever vaccination. The source of these receptors is a man younger than 35 who received the YFV17D yellow fever vaccine.

J is TRBJ2-5 and V is TRBV5-6; maybe TRBD1 (5 bases). V was pared by 5 bases and J by 4 bases, with 15 bases between. The CDR3 sequence is 14 residues long. Looked up from germline, CDR1 is SGHDT and CDR2 is YYEEEE. Here the CDR3 DNA reads TGTGCCAGCAGAAGGACCGGGCAGGGAGAGACCCAGTACTTC. Residues: CASRRTGQGETQYF.

This clonotype was seen a handful of times. This chain links TRBV5-6 with TRBJ2-7; D gene uncertain. There are 12 residues in the CDR3. Trimming shortened V by 1 base and J by 5 bases, and 7 bases separated the two germline ends. The germline CDR1 and CDR2 sequences are SGHDT and YYEEEE. The chain's CDR3 is CASSLISHEQYF. Written as DNA, the CDR3 is TGTGCCAGCAGCTTGATTTCCCACGAGCAGTACTTC.

The chain links TRBV28 to TRBJ2-1; D perhaps matches TRBD2 (5 bases). Looked up from germline, CDR1 is MDHEN and CDR2 is SYDVKM. The CDR3 covers 13 residues. Trimming removed 6 bases from V and 13 bases from J, with 19 bases in between. The CDR3 DNA is TGTGCCAGCAGGTTGGACTTATCGTTGGTACAGTTCTTC. The encoded protein is CASRLDLSLVQFF.

This chain links TRBV20-1 with TRBJ2-5; D call uncertain. Deletions cut 1 base from V and 0 bases from J, with 9 bases between. The CDR3 extends over 14 amino acids. Germline CDR1 is DFQATT and CDR2 is SNEGSKA (reference sequence). CDR3 region: CSARAPGYQETQYF. The CDR3 nucleotides read TGCAGTGCTAGAGCCCCGGGCTACCAAGAGACCCAGTACTTC.

This clonotype has a handful of counts. The CDR3 protein is CASKRGRGGLTDTQYF. In DNA, the CDR3 is TGCGCCAGCAAGAGGGGGAGGGGGGGCCTGACAGATACGCAGTATTTT. The chain uses TRBV4-1 and TRBJ2-3; D possibly corresponds to TRBD2 (7 bases). Germline V gives CDR1 MGHRA, CDR2 YSYEKL. There are 16 residues in the CDR3. V lost 7 bases and J 3 bases, leaving 20 bases between the germline ends.

The chain uses TRBV4-3 and TRBJ1-3; D call uncertain. This CDR3 comprises 15 residues. CDR1 is LGHNA and CDR2 is YSLEER in the germline V gene. The ends were cut back, 4 bases at V and 0 bases at J, with 10 bases in the middle. The CDR3 coding sequence is TGCGCCAGCAGCCCGGGGAGTAGCTCTGGAAACACCATATATTTT. Translated, it gives CASSPGSSSGNTIYF.

This clonotype came up a few times. The rearrangement joins TRBV5-1 to TRBJ2-1; 9 nucleotides align to TRBD1. CDR1 and CDR2 (germline): SGHRS, YFSETQ. The CDR3 has 15 amino acids. V lost 2 bases and J lost 6; bases outside the gene matches: 6. The CDR3 is CASSFGTGSSNEQFF. CDR3 DNA: TGCGCCAGCAGCTTCGGGACAGGGTCTTCCAATGAGCAGTTCTTC.

This clonotype was counted between two and nine times. The chain uses TRBV7-8 and TRBJ1-2; the match to TRBD1 covers 7 bases. The CDR3 has 15 amino acids. Germline trimming cut 5 bases from V and 5 bases from J; bases unmatched to any gene: 11. The germline gives CDR1 SGHVS, CDR2 FQNEAQ. CDR3 sequence reads: CASSQSTGASYGYTF. The CDR3 DNA is TGTGCCAGCAGCCAATCAACAGGGGCGAGTTATGGCTACACCTTC.

The CDR3 region is CSARTGGSTDTQYF. CDR3 sequence (DNA): TGCAGTGCAAGAACGGGAGGAAGTACAGATACGCAGTATTTT. This sequence joins TRBV20-1 and TRBJ2-3; TRBD2 matches 7 bases. V lost 6 bases, J lost 3 bases, and 9 bases stayed unmatched. This CDR3 has 14 residues. The germline V gene encodes CDR1 DFQATT and CDR2 SNEGSKA (reference sequence).

V usage is TRBV20-1 and J usage is TRBJ2-1; D could derive from TRBD1 or TRBD2 (7 bases each). CDR3 length equals 14 residues. CDR1 is DFQATT and CDR2 is SNEGSKA in the germline V gene (reference sequence). Trimming stripped 3 bases from V and 3 bases from J, with 12 bases between. The CDR3 bases are TGCAGTGCTAGCAGGGGGGGTGACTACAATGAGCAGTTCTTC. Amino acids: CSASRGGDYNEQFF.

This clonotype was recorded a few times. V gene TRBV12-5 combines with J gene TRBJ2-3, with D perhaps being TRBD1 or TRBD2 (6 bases each). The V and J ends lost 8 bases and 4 bases respectively, with 19 bases between them. CDR1 and CDR2 (germline): LGHNT, FRNRAP. CDR3 size: 15 residues. This CDR3 reads CASSLAGGGPDTQYF. CDR3 DNA sequence: TGTGCTAGTTCCCTCGCCGGGGGCGGGCCAGATACGCAGTATTTT.

The chain is built from TRBV30 and TRBJ1-2, with D possibly TRBD1 on 6 matching bases. Germline-derived CDR1 and CDR2 are GTSNPN and SVGIG (reference sequence). V gave up 2 bases and J gave up 0 bases, with 10 bases separating them. The CDR3 covers 14 residues. The chain's CDR3 is CAWSTGLANYGYTF. The CDR3 DNA reads as TGTGCCTGGAGTACAGGGTTAGCTAACTATGGCTACACCTTC. Full variable domain (outside the CDR3, taken from reference TRBV30 and TRBJ1-2): SQTIHQWPATLVQPVGSPLSLECTVEGTSNPNLYWYRQAAGRGLQLLFYSVGIGQISSEVPQNLSASRPQDRQFILSSKKLLLSDSGFYLCAWSTGLANYGYTFGSGTRLTVV.

This clonotype was recorded a few times. The V gene is TRBV20-1, the J gene TRBJ2-7; D uncertain. The CDR3 runs 13 residues. Trimming stripped 0 bases from V and 3 bases from J, with 9 bases between. Germline V CDR1 and CDR2: DFQATT, SNEGSKA (reference sequence). The CDR3 sequence: CSARDGPYYEQYF. DNA of the CDR3: TGCAGTGCTAGAGATGGGCCATACTACGAGCAGTACTTC.

This CDR3 is CAIENPGQGDSPLHF. CDR3 nucleotide sequence: TGTGCCATCGAGAACCCCGGACAGGGTGATTCACCCCTCCACTTT. The chain recombines TRBV28 with TRBJ1-6; TRBD1 agrees at 8 bases. The germline V gene encodes CDR1 MDHEN and CDR2 SYDVKM. Unmatched junction bases numbered 13, after V lost 10 bases and J lost 8 bases. The CDR3 runs to 15 residues.

This clonotype was found a few times. The chain links TRBV7-9 to TRBJ2-3, with TRBD2 matching over 8 bases. In germline, CDR1 is SEHNR, CDR2 FQNEAQ (reference sequence). This CDR3 comprises 16 residues. Losses at the gene ends were 0 bases for V and 2 bases for J; bases not matched to a gene: 4. CDR3 in DNA: TGTGCCAGCAGCTTAGCGCGAGCGGGGGACACAGATACGCAGTATTTT. Translating it yields CASSLARAGDTDTQYF.

In the case of this clonotype: The conserved final phenylalanine or tryptophan is absent from the CDR3, which likely points to a read error. The chain links TRBV5-1 to TRBJ2-1; D gene unclear. The CDR3 has 16 amino acids. The germline V gene has CDR1 SGHRS and CDR2 YFSETQ. V was cut by 4 bases and J by 0 bases, with 14 bases left in between. The CDR3 is CASSRASMSSYNEQFL. In nucleotides, the CDR3 is TGCGCCAGCAGCCGAGCGAGTATGAGCTCCTACAATGAGCAGTTCCTC.